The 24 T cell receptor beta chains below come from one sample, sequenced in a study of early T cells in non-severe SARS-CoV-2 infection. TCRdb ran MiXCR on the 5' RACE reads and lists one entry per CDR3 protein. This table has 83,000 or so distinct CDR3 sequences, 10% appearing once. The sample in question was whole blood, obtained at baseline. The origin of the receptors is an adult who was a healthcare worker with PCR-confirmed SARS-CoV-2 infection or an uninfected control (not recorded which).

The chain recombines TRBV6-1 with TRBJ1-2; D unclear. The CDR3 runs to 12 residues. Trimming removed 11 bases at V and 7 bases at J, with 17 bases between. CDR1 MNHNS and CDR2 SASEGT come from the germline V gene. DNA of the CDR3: TGTGCCGCCTCGGGCGCCCGGCTTGGCTACACCTTC. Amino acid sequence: CAASGARLGYTF.

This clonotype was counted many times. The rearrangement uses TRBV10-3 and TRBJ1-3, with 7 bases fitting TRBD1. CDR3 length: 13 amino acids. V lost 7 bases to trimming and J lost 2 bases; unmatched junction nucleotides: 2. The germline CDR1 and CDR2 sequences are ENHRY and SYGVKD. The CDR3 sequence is CAITTGTGNTIYF. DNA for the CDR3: TGTGCCATCACGACAGGGACTGGAAACACCATATATTTT.

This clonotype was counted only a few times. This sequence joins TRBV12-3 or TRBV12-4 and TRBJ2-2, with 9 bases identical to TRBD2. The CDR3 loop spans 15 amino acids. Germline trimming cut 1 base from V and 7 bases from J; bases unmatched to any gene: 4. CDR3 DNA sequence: TGTGCCAGCAGTTTAGGGACTAGCGCGGGCGGGGAGCTGTTTTTT. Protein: CASSLGTSAGGELFF.

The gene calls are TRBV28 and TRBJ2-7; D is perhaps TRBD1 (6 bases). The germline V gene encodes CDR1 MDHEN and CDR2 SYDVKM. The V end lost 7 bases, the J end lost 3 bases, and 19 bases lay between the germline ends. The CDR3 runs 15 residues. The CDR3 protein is CASTASDRYLYEQYF. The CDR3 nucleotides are TGTGCCAGCACAGCGTCCGACAGGTATCTCTACGAGCAGTACTTC.

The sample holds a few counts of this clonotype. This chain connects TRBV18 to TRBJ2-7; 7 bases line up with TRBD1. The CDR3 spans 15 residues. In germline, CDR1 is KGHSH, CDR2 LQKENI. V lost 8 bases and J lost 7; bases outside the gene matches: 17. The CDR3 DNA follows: TGTGCCAGCCGGGCTGGGACAGTCGGGTCGGGGGAGCAGTACTTC. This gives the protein CASRAGTVGSGEQYF.

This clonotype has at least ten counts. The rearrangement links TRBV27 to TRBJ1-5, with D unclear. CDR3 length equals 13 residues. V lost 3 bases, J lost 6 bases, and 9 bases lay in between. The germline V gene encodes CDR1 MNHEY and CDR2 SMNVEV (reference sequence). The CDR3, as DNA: TGTGCCAGCAGTTTCTCTAGAGGTCAGCCCCAGCATTTT. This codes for CASSFSRGQPQHF.

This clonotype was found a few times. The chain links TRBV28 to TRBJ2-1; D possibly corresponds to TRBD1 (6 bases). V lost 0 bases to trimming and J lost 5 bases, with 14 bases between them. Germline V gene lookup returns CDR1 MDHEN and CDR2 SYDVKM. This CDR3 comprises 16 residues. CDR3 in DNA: TGTGCCAGCAGTTTATGGCCAGGGCAGGGGAACAATGAGCAGTTCTTC. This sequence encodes CASSLWPGQGNNEQFF.

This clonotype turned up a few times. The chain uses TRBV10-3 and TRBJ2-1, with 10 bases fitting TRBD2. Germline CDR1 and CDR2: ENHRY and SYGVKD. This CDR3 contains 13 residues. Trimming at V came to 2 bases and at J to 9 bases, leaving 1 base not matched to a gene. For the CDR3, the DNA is TGTGCCATCAGTGAGAAGCGGGAGGGTGAGCAGTTCTTC. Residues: CAISEKREGEQFF.

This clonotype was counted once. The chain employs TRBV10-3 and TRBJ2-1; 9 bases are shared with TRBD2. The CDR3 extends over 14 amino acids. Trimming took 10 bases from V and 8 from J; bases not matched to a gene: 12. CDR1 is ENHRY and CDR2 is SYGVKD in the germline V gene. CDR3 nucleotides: TGTGCCACGGGAGGTAGCGGGAGCCTGGATGAGCAGTTCTTC. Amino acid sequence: CATGGSGSLDEQFF.

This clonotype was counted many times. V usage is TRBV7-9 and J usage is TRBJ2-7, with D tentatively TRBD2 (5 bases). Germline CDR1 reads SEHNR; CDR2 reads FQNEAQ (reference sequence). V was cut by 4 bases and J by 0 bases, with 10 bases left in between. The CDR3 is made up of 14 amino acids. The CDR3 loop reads CASSSRRTSYEQYF. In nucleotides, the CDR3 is TGTGCCAGCAGCTCTCGGAGGACCTCCTACGAGCAGTACTTC.

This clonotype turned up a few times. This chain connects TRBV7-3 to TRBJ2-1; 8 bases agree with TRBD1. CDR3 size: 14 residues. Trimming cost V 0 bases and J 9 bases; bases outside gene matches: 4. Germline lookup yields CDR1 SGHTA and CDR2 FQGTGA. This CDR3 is CASSLTDRGSEQFF. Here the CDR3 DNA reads TGTGCCAGCAGCTTAACCGACAGGGGTAGTGAGCAGTTCTTC. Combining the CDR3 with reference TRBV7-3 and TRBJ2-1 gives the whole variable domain GAGVSQTPSNKVTEKGKYVELRCDPISGHTALYWYRQSLGQGPEFLIYFQGTGAADDSGLPNDRFFAVRPEGSVSTLKIQRTERGDSAVYLCASSLTDRGSEQFFGPGTRLTVL.

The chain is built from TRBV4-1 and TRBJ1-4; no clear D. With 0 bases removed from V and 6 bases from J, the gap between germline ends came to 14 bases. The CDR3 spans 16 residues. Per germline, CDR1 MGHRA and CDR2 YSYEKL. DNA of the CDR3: TGCGCCAGCAGCCAAGAGATTCGCGGGGTCGATGAAAAACTGTTTTTT. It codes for CASSQEIRGVDEKLFF.

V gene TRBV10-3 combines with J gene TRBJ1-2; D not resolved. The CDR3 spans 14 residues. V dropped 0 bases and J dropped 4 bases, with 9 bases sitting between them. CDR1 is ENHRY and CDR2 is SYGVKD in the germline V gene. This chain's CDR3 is CAISESGQIYGYTF. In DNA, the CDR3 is TGTGCCATCAGTGAGTCCGGTCAAATCTATGGCTACACCTTC.

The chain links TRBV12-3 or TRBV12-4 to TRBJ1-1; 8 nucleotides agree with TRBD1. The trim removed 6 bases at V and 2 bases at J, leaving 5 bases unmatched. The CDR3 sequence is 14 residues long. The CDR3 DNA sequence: TGTGCCAGCAGGCCGACAGGGGTAAACACTGAAGCTTTCTTT. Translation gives CASRPTGVNTEAFF.

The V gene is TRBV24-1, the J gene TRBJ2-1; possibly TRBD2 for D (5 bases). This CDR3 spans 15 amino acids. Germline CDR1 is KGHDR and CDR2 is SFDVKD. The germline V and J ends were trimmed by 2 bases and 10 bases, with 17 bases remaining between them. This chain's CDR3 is CATSDYGPRGFEQFF. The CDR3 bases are TGTGCCACCAGTGATTACGGACCACGGGGATTCGAGCAGTTCTTC.

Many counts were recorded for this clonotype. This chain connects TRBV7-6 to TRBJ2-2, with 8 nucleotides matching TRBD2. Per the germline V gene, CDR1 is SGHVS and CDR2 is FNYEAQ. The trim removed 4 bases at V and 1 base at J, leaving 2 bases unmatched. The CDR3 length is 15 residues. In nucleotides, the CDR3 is TGTGCCAGCAGCTACCTAGCGGGGAACACCGGGGAGCTGTTTTTT. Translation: CASSYLAGNTGELFF.

CDR3 DNA sequence: TGTGCCAGCAGCTTAGAGGCGGGATCACATACGCAGTATTTT. Translated, it gives CASSLEAGSHTQYF. The genes are TRBV7-9 and TRBJ2-3; TRBD2 might be the D (6 bases). The CDR3 totals 14 residues. V lost 1 base and J lost 7, with 12 bases in between. Germline V gene data show CDR1 as SEHNR and CDR2 as FQNEAQ (reference sequence).

This chain's CDR3 is CASSQDPGGSVGNEQFF. CDR3 sequence (DNA): TGTGCCAGCAGCCAAGATCCGGGCGGGAGTGTCGGCAATGAGCAGTTCTTC. This rearrangement joins TRBV4-2 to TRBJ2-1; TRBD2 agrees at 7 bases. Germline CDR1 LGHNA, CDR2 YNFKEQ. J lost 6 bases, V lost 0 bases, and 11 bases had no gene match. CDR3 length: 17 residues.

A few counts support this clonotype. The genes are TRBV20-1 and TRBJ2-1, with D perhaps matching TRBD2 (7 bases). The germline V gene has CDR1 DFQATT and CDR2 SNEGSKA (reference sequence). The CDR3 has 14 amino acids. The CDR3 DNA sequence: TGCAGCGCTTCCTGGGGACACCCGGGGGGTGAGCAGTTCTTC. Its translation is CSASWGHPGGEQFF.

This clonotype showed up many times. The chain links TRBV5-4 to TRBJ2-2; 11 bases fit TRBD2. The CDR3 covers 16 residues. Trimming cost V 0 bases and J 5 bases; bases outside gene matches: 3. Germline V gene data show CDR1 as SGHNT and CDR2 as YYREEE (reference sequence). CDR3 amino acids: CASSLGGLAATGELFF. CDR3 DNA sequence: TGTGCCAGCAGCTTGGGGGGACTAGCGGCTACCGGGGAGCTGTTTTTT.

The CDR3 protein is CASSSSTTGFNEQFF. DNA of the CDR3: TGTGCCAGCAGCTCCTCAACGACAGGGTTTAATGAGCAGTTCTTC. The rearrangement links TRBV7-9 to TRBJ2-1, with 7 bases that match TRBD1. Germline V gene sequence: CDR1 SEHNR, CDR2 FQNEAQ (reference sequence). The CDR3 loop spans 15 amino acids. The V gene end was trimmed by 4 bases and the J gene end by 7 bases; junction bases not matched to a gene: 10.

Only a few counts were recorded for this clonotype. The CDR3 reads CASSLAQNYGYTF. The CDR3 DNA sequence: TGCGCCAGCAGCTTGGCACAGAACTATGGCTACACCTTC. The chain combines TRBV5-1 with TRBJ1-2; D remains unclear. CDR1 is SGHRS and CDR2 is YFSETQ in the germline V gene. The CDR3 is 13 residues long. V dropped 0 bases and J dropped 2 bases, with 5 bases sitting between them.

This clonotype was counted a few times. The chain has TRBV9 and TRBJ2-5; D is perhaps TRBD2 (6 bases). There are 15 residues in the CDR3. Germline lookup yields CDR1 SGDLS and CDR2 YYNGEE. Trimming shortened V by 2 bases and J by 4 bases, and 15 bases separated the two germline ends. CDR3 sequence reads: CASSVGTGEGETQYF. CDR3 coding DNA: TGTGCCAGCAGCGTGGGGACTGGGGAAGGAGAGACCCAGTACTTC.

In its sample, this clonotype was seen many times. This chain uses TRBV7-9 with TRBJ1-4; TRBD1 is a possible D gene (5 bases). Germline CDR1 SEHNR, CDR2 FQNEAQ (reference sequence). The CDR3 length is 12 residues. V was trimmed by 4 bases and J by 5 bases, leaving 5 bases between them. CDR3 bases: TGTGCCAGCAGCTCAGGGAATGAAAAACTGTTTTTT. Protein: CASSSGNEKLFF.